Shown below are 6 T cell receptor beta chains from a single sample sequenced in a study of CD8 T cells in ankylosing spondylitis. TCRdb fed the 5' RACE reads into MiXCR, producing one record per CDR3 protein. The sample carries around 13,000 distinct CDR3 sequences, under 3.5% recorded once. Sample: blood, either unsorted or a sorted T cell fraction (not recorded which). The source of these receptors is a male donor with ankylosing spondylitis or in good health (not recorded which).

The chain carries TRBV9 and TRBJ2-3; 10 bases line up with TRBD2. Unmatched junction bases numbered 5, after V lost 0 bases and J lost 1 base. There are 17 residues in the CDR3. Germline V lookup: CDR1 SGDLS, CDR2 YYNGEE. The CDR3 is CASSVELAGPRTDTQYF. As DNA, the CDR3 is TGTGCCAGCAGCGTAGAACTAGCGGGGCCTCGCACAGATACGCAGTATTTT. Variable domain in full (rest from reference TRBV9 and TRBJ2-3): DSGVTQTPKHLITATGQRVTLRCSPRSGDLSVYWYQQSLDQGLQFLIQYYNGEERAKGNILERFSAQQFPDLHSELNLSSLELGDSALYFCASSVELAGPRTDTQYFGPGTRLTVL.

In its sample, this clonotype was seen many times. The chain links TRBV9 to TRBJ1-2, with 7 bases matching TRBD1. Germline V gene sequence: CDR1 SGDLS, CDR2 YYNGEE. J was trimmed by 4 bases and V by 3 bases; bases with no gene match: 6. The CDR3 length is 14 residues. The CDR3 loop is CASSGRQGFYGYTF. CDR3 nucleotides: TGTGCCAGCAGCGGTAGACAGGGCTTCTATGGCTACACCTTC.

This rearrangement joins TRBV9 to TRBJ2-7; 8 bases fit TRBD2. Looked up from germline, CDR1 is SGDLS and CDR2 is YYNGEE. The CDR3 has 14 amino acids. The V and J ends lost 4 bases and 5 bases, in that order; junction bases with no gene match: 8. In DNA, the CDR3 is TGTGCCAGCAGCCTAAGGGCGGGGGGCGACGAGCAGTACTTC. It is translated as CASSLRAGGDEQYF.

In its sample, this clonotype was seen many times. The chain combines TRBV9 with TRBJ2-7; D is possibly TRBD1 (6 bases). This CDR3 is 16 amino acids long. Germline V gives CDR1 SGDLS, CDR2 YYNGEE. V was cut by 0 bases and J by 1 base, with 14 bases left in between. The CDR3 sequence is CASSVADSSFSYEQYF. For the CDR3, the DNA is TGTGCCAGCAGCGTAGCGGACAGTTCTTTTTCCTACGAGCAGTACTTC.

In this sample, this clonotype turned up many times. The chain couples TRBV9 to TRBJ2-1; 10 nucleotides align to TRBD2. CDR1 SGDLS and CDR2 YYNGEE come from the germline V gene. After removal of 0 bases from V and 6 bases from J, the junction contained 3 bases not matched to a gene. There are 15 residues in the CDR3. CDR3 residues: CASSVAGTSANEQFF. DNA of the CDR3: TGTGCCAGCAGCGTAGCCGGGACTAGCGCCAATGAGCAGTTCTTC.

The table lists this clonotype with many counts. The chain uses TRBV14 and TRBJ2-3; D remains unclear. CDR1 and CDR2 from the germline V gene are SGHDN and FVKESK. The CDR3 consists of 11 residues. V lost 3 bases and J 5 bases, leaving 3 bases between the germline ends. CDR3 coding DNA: TGTGCCAGCAGCCAGGGAGATACGCAGTATTTT. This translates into CASSQGDTQYF. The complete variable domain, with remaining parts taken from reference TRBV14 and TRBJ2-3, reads EAGVTQFPSHSVIEKGQTVTLRCDPISGHDNLYWYRRVMGKEIKFLLHFVKESKQDESGMPNNRFLAERTGGTYSTLKVQPAELEDSGVYFCASSQGDTQYFGPGTRLTVL.